This T cell receptor (beta chain) was recovered during a study of T-cell memory formation after mild COVID-19. General observations from the study: Pre-infection memory carried some responding clones, suggesting that cross-reactive memory joined.

The TCR alpha and TCR beta cDNA libraries, bearing sample barcodes and UMIs, were generated by 5'RACE using constant-segment primers. TCRdb used MiXCR to reprocess the 5' RACE reads, holding one entry per CDR3 protein. The data hold hundreds of thousands of distinct CDR3 sequences, with more than 20% observed a single time. On this clonotype: Antigen: not known.

V was cut by 4 bases and J by 1 base, with 16 bases left in between. This CDR3 is built from 16 residues. Germline loops: CDR1 MNHEY, CDR2 SMNVEV (reference sequence). The sample consisted of PBMCs or a T cell subset sorted from them (not recorded which). The gene calls are TRBV27 and TRBJ2-5, with D perhaps TRBD1 or TRBD2 (6 bases each). The clonotype comes from an adult woman who had mild COVID-19 (a few samples of this study predate the infection). Cell type and time point are not known. The CDR3 DNA reads TGTGCCAGCAGTTCCCCCCGGGGGCTCTCCCAAGAGACCCAGTACTTC. Translating gives CASSSPRGLSQETQYF.